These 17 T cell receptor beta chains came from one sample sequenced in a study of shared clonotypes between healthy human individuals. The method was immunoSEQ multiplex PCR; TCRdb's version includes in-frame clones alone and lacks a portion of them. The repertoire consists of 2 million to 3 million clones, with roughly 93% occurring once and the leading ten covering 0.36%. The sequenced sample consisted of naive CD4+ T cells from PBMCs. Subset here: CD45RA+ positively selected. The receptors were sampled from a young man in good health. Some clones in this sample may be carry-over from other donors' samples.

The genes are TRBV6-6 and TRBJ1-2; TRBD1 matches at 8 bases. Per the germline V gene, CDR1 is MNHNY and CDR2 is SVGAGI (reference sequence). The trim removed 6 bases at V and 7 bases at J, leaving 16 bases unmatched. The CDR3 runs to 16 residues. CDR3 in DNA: TGTGCCAGCAGAAACCAAGCGAGGACAGGGTCCCTTGGCTACACCTTC. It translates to CASRNQARTGSLGYTF.

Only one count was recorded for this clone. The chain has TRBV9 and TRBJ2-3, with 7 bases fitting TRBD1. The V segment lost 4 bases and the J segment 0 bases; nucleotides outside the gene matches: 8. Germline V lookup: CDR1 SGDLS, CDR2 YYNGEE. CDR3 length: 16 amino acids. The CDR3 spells CASSTRQGPSTDTQYF. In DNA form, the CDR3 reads TGTGCCAGCAGCACTCGACAGGGTCCTAGCACAGATACGCAGTATTTT.

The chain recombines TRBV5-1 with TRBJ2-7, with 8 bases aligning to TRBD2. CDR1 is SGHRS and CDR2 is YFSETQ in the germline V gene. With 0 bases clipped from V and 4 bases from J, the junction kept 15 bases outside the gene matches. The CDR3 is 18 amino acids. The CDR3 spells CASSLAGEGTSGKYEQYF. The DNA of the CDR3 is TGCGCCAGCAGCTTGGCTGGGGAGGGAACTAGCGGCAAGTACGAGCAGTACTTC.

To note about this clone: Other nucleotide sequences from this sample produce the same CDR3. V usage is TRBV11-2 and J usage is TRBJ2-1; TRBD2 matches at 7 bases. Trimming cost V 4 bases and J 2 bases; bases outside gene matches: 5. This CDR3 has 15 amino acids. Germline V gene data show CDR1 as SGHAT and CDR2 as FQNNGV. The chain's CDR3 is CASSSLAGAYNEQFF. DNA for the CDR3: TGTGCCAGCAGCTCCCTGGCGGGAGCCTACAATGAGCAGTTCTTC.

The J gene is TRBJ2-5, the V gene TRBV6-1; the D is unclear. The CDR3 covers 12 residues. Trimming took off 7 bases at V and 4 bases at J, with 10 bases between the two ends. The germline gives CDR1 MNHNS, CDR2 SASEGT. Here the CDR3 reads CASTPLVETQYF. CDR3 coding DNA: TGTGCCAGCACCCCGTTGGTAGAGACCCAGTACTTC.

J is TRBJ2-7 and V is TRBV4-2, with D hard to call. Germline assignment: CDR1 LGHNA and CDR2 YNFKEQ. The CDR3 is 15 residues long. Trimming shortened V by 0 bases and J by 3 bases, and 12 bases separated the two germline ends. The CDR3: CASSQDLRPHYEQYF. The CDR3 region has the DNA TGTGCCAGCAGCCAAGATCTGAGGCCACACTACGAGCAGTACTTC.

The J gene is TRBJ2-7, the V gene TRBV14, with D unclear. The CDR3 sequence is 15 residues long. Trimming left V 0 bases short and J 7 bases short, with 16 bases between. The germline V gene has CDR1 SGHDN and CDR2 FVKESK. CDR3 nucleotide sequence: TGTGCCAGCAGCCAAGAGGACCGCCCGGTATTTGAGCAGTACTTC. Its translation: CASSQEDRPVFEQYF. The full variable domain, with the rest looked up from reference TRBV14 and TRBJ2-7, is EAGVTQFPSHSVIEKGQTVTLRCDPISGHDNLYWYRRVMGKEIKFLLHFVKESKQDESGMPNNRFLAERTGGTYSTLKVQPAELEDSGVYFCASSQEDRPVFEQYFGPGTRLTVT.

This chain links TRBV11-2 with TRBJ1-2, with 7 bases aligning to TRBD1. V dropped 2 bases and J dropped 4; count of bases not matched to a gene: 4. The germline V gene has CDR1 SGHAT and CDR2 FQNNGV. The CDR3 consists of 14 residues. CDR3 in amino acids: CASSLRTGFYGYTF. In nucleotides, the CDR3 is TGTGCCAGCAGCTTAAGGACAGGCTTCTATGGCTACACCTTC.

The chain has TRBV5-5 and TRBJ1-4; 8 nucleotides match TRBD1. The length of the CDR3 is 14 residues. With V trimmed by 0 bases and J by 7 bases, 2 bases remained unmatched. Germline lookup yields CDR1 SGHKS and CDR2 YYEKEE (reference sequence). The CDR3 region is CASSLVQGVEKLFF. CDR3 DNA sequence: TGTGCCAGCAGCTTGGTACAGGGGGTTGAAAAACTGTTTTTT.

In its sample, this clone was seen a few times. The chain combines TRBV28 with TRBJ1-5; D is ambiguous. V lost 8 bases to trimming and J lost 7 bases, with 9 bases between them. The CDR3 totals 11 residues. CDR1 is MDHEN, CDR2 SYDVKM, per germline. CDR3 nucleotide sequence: TGTGCCAGCCAGGCTGGACAGCCCCAGCATTTT. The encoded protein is CASQAGQPQHF.

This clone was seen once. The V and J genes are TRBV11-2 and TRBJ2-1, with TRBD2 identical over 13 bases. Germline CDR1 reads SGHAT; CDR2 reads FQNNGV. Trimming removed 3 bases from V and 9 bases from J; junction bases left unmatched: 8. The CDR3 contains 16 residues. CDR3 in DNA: TGTGCCAGCAGCTTGATACTAGCGGGAGGGCCAGGTGAGCAGTTCTTC. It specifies CASSLILAGGPGEQFF. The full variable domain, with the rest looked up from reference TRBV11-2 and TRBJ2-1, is EAGVAQSPRYKIIEKRQSVAFWCNPISGHATLYWYQQILGQGPKLLIQFQNNGVVDDSQLPKDRFSAERLKGVDSTLKIQPAKLEDSAVYLCASSLILAGGPGEQFFGPGTRLTVL.

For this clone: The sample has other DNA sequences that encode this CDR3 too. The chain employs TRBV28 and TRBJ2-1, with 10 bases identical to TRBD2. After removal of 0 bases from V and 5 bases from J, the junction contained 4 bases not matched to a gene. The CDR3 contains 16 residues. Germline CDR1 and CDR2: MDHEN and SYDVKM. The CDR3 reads CASSLWSSGSNNEQFF. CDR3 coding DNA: TGTGCCAGCAGTTTATGGTCTAGCGGGAGTAACAATGAGCAGTTCTTC.

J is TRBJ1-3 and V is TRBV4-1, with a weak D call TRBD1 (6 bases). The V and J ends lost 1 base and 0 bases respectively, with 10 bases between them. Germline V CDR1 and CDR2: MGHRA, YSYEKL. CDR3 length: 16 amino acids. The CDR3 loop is CASSQVGTHSGNTIYF. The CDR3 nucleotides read TGCGCCAGCAGCCAAGTGGGGACACACTCTGGAAACACCATATATTTT.

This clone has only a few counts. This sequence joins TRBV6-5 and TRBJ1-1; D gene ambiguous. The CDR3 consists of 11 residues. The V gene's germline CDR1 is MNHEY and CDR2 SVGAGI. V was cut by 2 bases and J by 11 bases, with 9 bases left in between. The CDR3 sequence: CASSYGYKAFF. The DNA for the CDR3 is TGTGCCAGCAGTTACGGCTACAAGGCTTTCTTT.

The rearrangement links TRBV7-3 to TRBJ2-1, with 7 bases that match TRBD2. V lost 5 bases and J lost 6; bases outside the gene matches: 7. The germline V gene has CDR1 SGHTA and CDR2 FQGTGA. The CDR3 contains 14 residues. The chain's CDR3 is CASSPGTTTNEQFF. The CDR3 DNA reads TGTGCCAGCAGCCCCGGGACTACGACCAATGAGCAGTTCTTC.

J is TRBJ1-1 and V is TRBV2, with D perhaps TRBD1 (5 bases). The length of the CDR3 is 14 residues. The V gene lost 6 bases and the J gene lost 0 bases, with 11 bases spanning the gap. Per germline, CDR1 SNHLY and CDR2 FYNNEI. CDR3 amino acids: CASRSMGVNTEAFF. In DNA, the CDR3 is TGTGCCAGCAGATCTATGGGGGTGAACACTGAAGCTTTCTTT.

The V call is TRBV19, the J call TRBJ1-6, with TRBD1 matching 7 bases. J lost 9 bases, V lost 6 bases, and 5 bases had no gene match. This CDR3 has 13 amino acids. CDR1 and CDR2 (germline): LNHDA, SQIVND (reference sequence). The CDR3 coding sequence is TGTGCCAGTAGGCGGGACAGTACTTCACCCCTCCACTTT. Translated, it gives CASRRDSTSPLHF.